This TCR beta chain is drawn from a study of T cell changes during pregnancy in multiple sclerosis. Here immunoSEQ multiplex PCR was the method, and the copy in TCRdb shows in-frame clones only, minus some. The sample carries roughly 80,000 clones, about 91% recorded once. Germline V gives CDR1 DFQATT, CDR2 SNEGSKA (reference sequence). The V and J ends lost 5 bases and 4 bases respectively, with 7 bases between them. This CDR3 comprises 11 residues. This receptor was identified in a female donor with multiple sclerosis, enrolled in a pregnancy study. The sample in question was peripheral blood, obtained before pregnancy. This chain uses TRBV20-1 with TRBJ2-3; TRBD2 might be the D (5 bases). Written as DNA, the CDR3 is TGCAGTGCTGGAGCGGCAGATACGCAGTATTTT. This codes for CSAGAADTQYF.